The 24 T cell receptor beta chains listed next were all sequenced from one sample in a study of T cell changes during pregnancy in multiple sclerosis. Profiling relied on immunoSEQ multiplex PCR, and the TCRdb table lists in-frame clones only, not all of them. The sample has 35,000 or so clones; 93% are singletons. The sequencing here drew on CD4+ T cells from peripheral blood mononuclear cells, taken in the first trimester of pregnancy. The receptor set was obtained from a female donor with multiple sclerosis, enrolled in a pregnancy study.

The chain joins TRBV19 to TRBJ2-7, with 13 bases that match TRBD2. The CDR3 runs 19 residues. CDR1 and CDR2 (germline): LNHDA, SQIVND (reference sequence). J was trimmed by 0 bases and V by 3 bases; bases with no gene match: 11. CDR3 region: CASSISGLAGVRSSYEQYF. In DNA form, the CDR3 reads TGTGCCAGTAGTATCTCCGGACTAGCGGGAGTGAGGAGCTCCTACGAGCAGTACTTC. The variable domain in full, with the rest retrieved from reference TRBV19 and TRBJ2-7, is DGGITQSPKYLFRKEGQNVTLSCEQNLNHDAMYWYRQDPGQGLRLIYYSQIVNDFQKGDIAEGYSVSREKKESFPLTVTSAQKNPTAFYLCASSISGLAGVRSSYEQYFGPGTRLTVT.

This clone was seen a single time. The CDR3 DNA reads TGCGCCAGCAGCCCGGGAAGGGGCACAGATACGCAGTATTTT. It yields the protein CASSPGRGTDTQYF. The V and J genes are TRBV5-1 and TRBJ2-3; D may be TRBD2 (5 bases). The CDR3 runs to 14 residues. Per the germline V gene, CDR1 is SGHRS and CDR2 is YFSETQ. The germline V and J ends were trimmed by 4 bases and 1 base, with 10 bases remaining between them.

This clone was recorded only once. V is TRBV5-8 and J is TRBJ2-6; 7 bases agree with TRBD2. Unmatched junction bases numbered 6, after V lost 4 bases and J lost 2 bases. The germline V gene encodes CDR1 SGHTS and CDR2 YDEGEE. The CDR3 runs 16 residues. The CDR3: CASSLWGGTGANVLTF. CDR3 nucleotide sequence: TGTGCCAGCAGCCTGTGGGGGGGGACTGGGGCCAACGTCCTGACTTTC. The full variable domain, in which reference TRBV5-8 and TRBJ2-6 provide the parts outside the CDR3, is EAGVTQSPTHLIKTRGQQATLRCSPISGHTSVYWYQQALGLGLQFLLWYDEGEERNRGNFPPRFSGRQFPNYSSELNVNALELEDSALYLCASSLWGGTGANVLTFGAGSRLTVL.

The J gene is TRBJ1-4, the V gene TRBV9; no clear D gene. CDR3 size: 13 residues. Germline CDR1 is SGDLS and CDR2 is YYNGEE. Trimming took 4 bases from V and 8 from J, leaving 12 bases between them. This CDR3 is CASSNNLAEKLFF. In DNA, the CDR3 is TGTGCCAGCAGCAACAATTTAGCCGAAAAACTGTTTTTT.

This clone turned up a few times. This chain connects TRBV4-1 to TRBJ2-1; 8 bases are a match to TRBD2. The J segment lost 0 bases and the V segment lost 9 bases, leaving 19 bases of the junction unmatched. The CDR3 extends over 19 amino acids. The germline V gene encodes CDR1 MGHRA and CDR2 YSYEKL. Here the CDR3 reads CASNHGSGGLLSSYNEQFF. The CDR3 DNA reads TGCGCCAGTAACCACGGCAGCGGGGGCCTACTAAGCTCCTACAATGAGCAGTTCTTC.

This rearrangement joins TRBV7-8 to TRBJ1-5, with TRBD1 matching 8 bases. Germline CDR1 reads SGHVS; CDR2 reads FQNEAQ. The CDR3 extends over 15 amino acids. The J segment lost 5 bases and the V segment lost 5 bases, leaving 8 bases of the junction unmatched. The CDR3 sequence: CASSPGGQGYQPQHF. The CDR3 nucleotides read TGTGCCAGCAGCCCGGGTGGACAGGGCTATCAGCCCCAGCATTTT.

The V gene is TRBV4-2, the J gene TRBJ2-2; a weak D match, TRBD2 (7 bases). The CDR3 sequence is 14 residues long. Trimming stripped 5 bases from V and 7 bases from J, with 14 bases between. From germline, CDR1 is LGHNA and CDR2 YNFKEQ. The CDR3 loop is CASSTGGLGGELFF. The CDR3 DNA reads as TGTGCCAGCAGCACCGGGGGGCTTGGCGGGGAGCTGTTTTTT.

The chain couples TRBV5-1 to TRBJ1-1, with 8 bases identical to TRBD1. Germline V gene lookup returns CDR1 SGHRS and CDR2 YFSETQ. This CDR3 is built from 14 residues. The J segment lost 4 bases and the V segment lost 4 bases, leaving 6 bases of the junction unmatched. DNA for the CDR3: TGCGCCAGCAGCCTGACAGGGGAAGGCACTGAAGCTTTCTTT. Protein: CASSLTGEGTEAFF. Supplemented by reference TRBV5-1 and TRBJ1-1, the full variable domain reads KAGVTQTPRYLIKTRGQQVTLSCSPISGHRSVSWYQQTPGQGLQFLFEYFSETQRNKGNFPGRFSGRQFSNSRSEMNVSTLELGDSALYLCASSLTGEGTEAFFGQGTRLTVV.

The CDR3 loop reads CASSPHRGSQGALRASNQPQHF. As DNA, the CDR3 is TGTGCCAGTAGTCCTCACCGGGGGTCCCAGGGGGCCCTCCGCGCTAGCAATCAGCCCCAGCATTTT. The V call is TRBV19, the J call TRBJ1-5; 8 bases match TRBD1. Germline V CDR1 and CDR2: LNHDA, SQIVND (reference sequence). The CDR3 sequence is 22 residues long. Trimming removed 5 bases from V and 0 bases from J; junction bases left unmatched: 24. Together with reference TRBV19 and TRBJ1-5, the CDR3 gives the full variable domain: DGGITQSPKYLFRKEGQNVTLSCEQNLNHDAMYWYRQDPGQGLRLIYYSQIVNDFQKGDIAEGYSVSREKKESFPLTVTSAQKNPTAFYLCASSPHRGSQGALRASNQPQHFGDGTRLSIL.

This chain links TRBV28 with TRBJ1-5, with a weak D call TRBD1 (6 bases). The CDR3 extends over 18 amino acids. Trimming left V 2 bases short and J 1 base short, with 18 bases between. Germline CDR1 reads MDHEN; CDR2 reads SYDVKM. The CDR3 is CASSLPDLGTKSNQPQHF. DNA for the CDR3: TGTGCCAGCAGTTTACCGGACCTCGGGACAAAGAGCAATCAGCCCCAGCATTTT.

The chain recombines TRBV19 with TRBJ2-2, with D uncertain. V lost 3 bases and J lost 6, with 11 bases in between. Germline-derived CDR1 and CDR2 are LNHDA and SQIVND (reference sequence). The CDR3 extends over 14 amino acids. DNA for the CDR3: TGTGCCAGTAGTATTACGGGTTCGGCCGGGGAGCTGTTTTTT. Its protein product is CASSITGSAGELFF.

The V gene is TRBV28, the J gene TRBJ1-2, with 7 bases aligning to TRBD1. CDR3 size: 13 residues. The germline V gene encodes CDR1 MDHEN and CDR2 SYDVKM. The CDR3 DNA is TGTGTCATCCAGGGGGGACAGAAGTATGGCTACACCTTC. Protein: CVIQGGQKYGYTF.

The chain is built from TRBV4-1 and TRBJ2-7, with D perhaps TRBD2 (6 bases). Trimming stripped 0 bases from V and 7 bases from J, with 16 bases between. The CDR3 loop spans 15 amino acids. Germline CDR1 MGHRA, CDR2 YSYEKL. The CDR3 spells CASSQDRARAGEQYF. The DNA for the CDR3 is TGCGCCAGCAGCCAAGATCGGGCCAGGGCGGGGGAGCAGTACTTC.

The V and J genes are TRBV30 and TRBJ1-2; possible D gene TRBD1, 6 bases. The germline V gene has CDR1 GTSNPN and CDR2 SVGIG (reference sequence). V was shortened by 7 bases and J by 3 bases, with 9 bases between the two germline ends. The CDR3 runs 11 residues. CDR3 coding DNA: TGTGCCTCCCGGACAGACTATGGCTACACCTTC. This gives the protein CASRTDYGYTF.

This clone was detected only once. The chain has TRBV6-5 and TRBJ2-7, with D uncertain. V was clipped by 4 bases and J by 3 bases, with 16 bases between them. The CDR3 has 15 amino acids. Germline-derived CDR1 and CDR2 are MNHEY and SVGAGI. This CDR3 is CASSSPSTVLYEQYF. The CDR3 nucleotides are TGTGCCAGCAGTTCCCCGTCTACAGTGCTCTACGAGCAGTACTTC.

This sequence joins TRBV27 and TRBJ2-5, with TRBD1 matching over 9 bases. The CDR3 contains 15 residues. Germline V CDR1 and CDR2: MNHEY, SMNVEV (reference sequence). The ends lost 5 bases at V and 0 bases at J; junction bases unmatched: 4. CDR3 protein: CASSPWDRDQETQYF. The DNA for the CDR3 is TGTGCCAGCAGTCCCTGGGACAGGGACCAAGAGACCCAGTACTTC.

The CDR3 region has the DNA TGTGCCACCAGCTTCGGGAGGGGGTATGGCTACACCTTC. Its translation is CATSFGRGYGYTF. V usage is TRBV15 and J usage is TRBJ1-2; a possible D gene is TRBD1 (6 bases). CDR1 is LNHNV, CDR2 YYDKDF, per germline (reference sequence). The CDR3 extends over 13 amino acids. V was clipped by 5 bases and J by 5 bases, with 12 bases between them.

This rearrangement joins TRBV27 to TRBJ2-1, with TRBD2 matching over 9 bases. The V segment lost 2 bases and the J segment 5 bases; nucleotides outside the gene matches: 7. The CDR3 is 16 residues long. Germline CDR1 and CDR2: MNHEY and SMNVEV (reference sequence). CDR3 DNA: TGTGCCAGCAGTTTAGCGGGCGGGAGGGGAAACAATGAGCAGTTCTTC. It encodes CASSLAGGRGNNEQFF.

This chain connects TRBV6-1 to TRBJ2-7, with D maybe TRBD2 (7 bases). CDR3 length equals 14 residues. The germline CDR1 and CDR2 sequences are MNHNS and SASEGT. V was shortened by 4 bases and J by 3 bases, with 13 bases between the two germline ends. The CDR3 nucleotides read TGTGCCAGCAGTGGCGGGGGCAACCTCTACGAGCAGTACTTC. This codes for CASSGGGNLYEQYF.

The V and J genes are TRBV15 and TRBJ2-2, with 7 bases identical to TRBD1. Per germline, CDR1 LNHNV and CDR2 YYDKDF (reference sequence). This CDR3 contains 15 residues. V lost 2 bases and J lost 5; bases outside the gene matches: 5. The CDR3 region is CATSRYGTETGELFF. DNA for the CDR3: TGTGCCACCAGCAGATACGGGACAGAGACCGGGGAGCTGTTTTTT.

The gene calls are TRBV7-6 and TRBJ1-1; 7 nucleotides align to TRBD1. The CDR3 length is 14 residues. CDR1 is SGHVS, CDR2 FNYEAQ, per germline. V shed 5 bases and J 6 bases; nucleotides not matched to a gene: 9. CDR3 region: CASSPQGGLSEAFF. The CDR3 nucleotides read TGTGCCAGCAGCCCCCAGGGGGGATTATCTGAAGCTTTCTTT.

The chain joins TRBV5-1 to TRBJ2-5; 16 bases line up with TRBD2. J lost 3 bases, V lost 6 bases, and 11 bases had no gene match. The V gene's germline CDR1 is SGHRS and CDR2 YFSETQ. The CDR3 length is 18 residues. CDR3: CASKTGTSGRAVKETQYF. Written as DNA, the CDR3 is TGCGCCAGCAAAACCGGGACTAGCGGGAGGGCCGTAAAAGAGACCCAGTACTTC.

The chain recombines TRBV5-8 with TRBJ2-1, with 14 bases that match TRBD2. The CDR3 is 17 amino acids. CDR1 and CDR2 (germline): SGHTS, YDEGEE. Germline trimming cut 0 bases from V and 8 bases from J; bases unmatched to any gene: 7. CDR3 nucleotides: TGTGCCAGCAGCTTGGTGTGGACTAGCGGGGGGAGGGATGAGCAGTTCTTC. This sequence encodes CASSLVWTSGGRDEQFF.

This chain uses TRBV5-1 with TRBJ2-7, with 11 bases fitting TRBD1. The CDR3 sequence is 15 residues long. The trim removed 0 bases at V and 5 bases at J, leaving 4 bases unmatched. Per germline, CDR1 SGHRS and CDR2 YFSETQ. The CDR3 region has the DNA TGCGCCAGCAGCTTGGGGGACAGGGGGAGGCACGAGCAGTACTTC. Protein sequence: CASSLGDRGRHEQYF.